Reported below is one TCR beta chain. Its specificity is not known. During the collection period, no donor immune events like infections were recorded. Per the germline V gene, CDR1 is MNHEY and CDR2 is SMNVEV (reference sequence). The CDR3 loop spans 16 amino acids. V was pared by 4 bases and J by 2 bases, with 7 bases of the junction left unmatched. The data were taken from a study of identifying expanded T cells in peripheral blood. The data were produced by immunoSEQ multiplex PCR, yet TCRdb's version contains in-frame clones alone and is incomplete. The sample yields roughly 100,000 clones, 75% to 90% seen once. Whole-study findings and limits: Differentially abundant clones: around 1.1 between replicates, about 15 at approximately two weeks, around 19 at four.

The receptor was isolated from a person between 18 and 75 years old in good health. The sequenced material came from blood. The chain links TRBV27 to TRBJ1-5, with 8 bases identical to TRBD1. Here the CDR3 DNA reads TGTGCCAGCAGTTCCGAACAGGGGGATGGCAATCAGCCCCAGCATTTT. Translated, it gives CASSSEQGDGNQPQHF.